This entry concerns a single TCR beta chain. Its antigen is not identified. The repertoire was sequenced with immunoSEQ multiplex PCR; TCRdb's copy has only in-frame clones and lacks some. This table holds around 25,000 clones, approximately 90% found once. This sample is part of a study of T cells in localized non-small cell lung cancer. Overall study findings and caveats: Appearing in adjacent lung were a median roughly 59 of the top 100 tumor clones. A raised T cell density in blood coincided with lengthier overall survival.

Germline assignment: CDR1 SGHRS and CDR2 YFSETQ. The CDR3 sequence is 14 residues long. V was trimmed by 2 bases and J by 1 base, leaving 8 bases between them. The clonotype was recovered from a woman aged 35-75 years with stage I lung adenocarcinoma. The rearrangement uses TRBV5-1 and TRBJ2-3; unclear D gene. The sample in question was peripheral blood, obtained before any cancer treatment. The CDR3 nucleotides are TGCGCCAGCAGCTTACAAGTTGGCACAGATACGCAGTATTTT. Amino acids: CASSLQVGTDTQYF.